This TCR beta chain is drawn from a study of blood T cells in healthy people across ages. Study in general: Per two T cells, template switching captured roughly one barcoded beta molecule.

Per-sample PBMC isolation yielded at least 6.5 million cells. With a J-beta primer mix and a sample-barcoded 5' primer, a second PCR ran 7 to 11 cycles. From each sample, at least 3 million paired-end reads containing CDR3 were obtained. TCRdb fed the 5' RACE reads into MiXCR, producing one record per CDR3 protein. The sample consists of over 1,300,000 distinct CDR3 sequences, roughly 59% of them appearing once. Germline V lookup: CDR1 DFQATT, CDR2 SNEGSKA (reference sequence). The CDR3 totals 14 residues. The sample consisted of blood. The chain uses TRBV20-1 and TRBJ2-4, with D perhaps TRBD2 (6 bases). The receptor comes from a man in his late teens or twenties in good health. In DNA, the CDR3 is TGCTCCTGGGGACTCACGGGAGCCAAAAACATTCAGTACTTC. It encodes CSWGLTGAKNIQYF.